This is a list of T cell receptor beta chains from one sample in a study of human T cells and chemical hapten exposure. Each CDR3 protein gets one entry after TCRdb re-called the RACE reads with MiXCR. The table lists roughly 50,000 distinct CDR3 sequences, about 10% of them singletons. The input for sequencing was whole blood, taken in connection with sensitization to the hapten diphenylcyclopropenone (DPC). These receptors were obtained from a middle-aged woman with alopecia areata. Some clones in this sample may be carry-over from other donors' samples. The CDR3 runs from the conserved cysteine through the conserved F or W.

cdr3_length	v_call	j_call	cdr3_aa
15	TRBV21-1	TRBJ1-5	CASSKLGRLKQPQHF
16	TRBV20-1	TRBJ1-5	CSANDAGGGNNQPQHF
15	TRBV28	TRBJ2-1	CASSPHGTSDNEQFF
15	TRBV7-6	TRBJ2-2	CASNQGGANTGELFF
12	TRBV30	TRBJ1-2	CAWSKGAGGYTF
11	TRBV20-1	TRBJ2-7	CSAERSYEQYF
12	TRBV29-1	TRBJ2-5	CSVYQGGETQYF
14	TRBV9	TRBJ1-1	CASGVGLANTEAFF
16	TRBV5-1	TRBJ2-3	CASSPWTSGPTDTQYF
16	TRBV6-1	TRBJ2-7	CASSEQTATRGYEQYF
16	TRBV7-2	TRBJ2-7	CASSSPSAGVTYEQYF
15	TRBV3-1	TRBJ2-6	CASGFTGSGANVLTF
14	TRBV29-1	TRBJ2-2	CSASGQGVPGELFF
15	TRBV3-1	TRBJ2-1	CASSQGPAAGNEQFF
14	TRBV5-1	TRBJ1-4	CASRGDLLNEKLFF
19	TRBV5-6	TRBJ2-1	CASSLDPPRIAGVYNEQFF
12	TRBV29-1	TRBJ2-5	CSVILGQETQYF
15	TRBV30	TRBJ1-1	CAWSRWGGLNTEAFF
15	TRBV28	TRBJ2-2	CASQEGGTHTGELFF
15	TRBV7-8	TRBJ2-7	CASSLGSARTYEQYF
13	TRBV6-1	TRBJ1-1	CASSEQANTEACF
17	TRBV28	TRBJ2-1	CASSLGEAGSFYNEQFF
14	TRBV28	TRBJ2-7	CASSIRLGPYEQYF
11	TRBV6-2/TRBV6-3	TRBJ1-1	CASSIGYEAFF
13	TRBV11-2	TRBJ2-7	CASSPPGAVLGYF
14	TRBV6-1	TRBJ1-1	CASSSKQGHTEAFF
13	TRBV6-1	TRBJ2-2	CASRKGDGGELFF
15	TRBV27	TRBJ1-6	CASRSGLSYNSPLHF
13	TRBV7-9	TRBJ2-1	CASSFVTLERQFF
13	TRBV11-3	TRBJ2-2	CASSRRDPGELFF
12	TRBV29-1	TRBJ2-2	CSTGTNTGELFF
12	TRBV5-1	TRBJ2-1	CASSLLATEQFF
16	TRBV7-2	TRBJ1-2	CASSLRVLVGQPSLDF
15	TRBV28	TRBJ2-3	CASSFPSGGADTQYF
11	TRBV6-5	TRBJ2-7	CASRTAYEQYF
12	TRBV20-1	TRBJ2-7	CSARREFHEQYF